Presented here are 10 T cell receptor beta chains from one specimen sequenced in a study of CD8+ T cells in alopecia areata. Treatment: oral pan-JAK inhibitor, 5-10 mg twice daily. The sequencing template was cDNA reverse transcribed from extracted RNA. Some clones are missing from TCRdb's copy, which holds only in-frame ones; the method was immunoSEQ multiplex PCR. Of some 100,000 clones listed, 44% are singletons. The sequenced sample was CD8+ T cells sorted from blood, obtained at week 24, from a patient treated with tofacitinib. The origin of the receptors is a human donor with alopecia areata.

The chain recombines TRBV30 with TRBJ2-7; D perhaps matches TRBD1 (6 bases). The CDR3 sequence is 13 residues long. Deletions cut 3 bases from V and 3 bases from J, with 12 bases between. Germline assignment: CDR1 GTSNPN and CDR2 SVGIG (reference sequence). CDR3 nucleotide sequence: TGTGCCTGGAGCATAGGACAGAACTACGAGCAGTACTTC. Its protein is CAWSIGQNYEQYF.

The V gene is TRBV29-1, the J gene TRBJ2-7, with D possibly being TRBD1 or TRBD2 (5 bases each). CDR3 length: 15 amino acids. V lost 0 bases and J 3 bases, leaving 15 bases between the germline ends. The germline V gene encodes CDR1 SQVTM and CDR2 ANQGSEA. This CDR3 is CSVEDPRESRYEQYF. As DNA, the CDR3 is TGCAGCGTTGAAGATCCCAGGGAGAGTCGCTACGAGCAGTACTTC.

The rearrangement links TRBV23-1 to TRBJ2-7; 7 nucleotides match TRBD2. TRBV23-1 is classed as an ORF, of uncertain function. The CDR3 totals 16 residues. The junction had 17 bases not matched to a gene; V was cut back by 8 bases and J by 4 bases. CDR3 loop: CASGGFPRERGYEQYF. As DNA, the CDR3 is TGCGCCAGCGGGGGGTTCCCGCGGGAGCGCGGTTACGAGCAGTACTTC.

V usage is TRBV6-5 and J usage is TRBJ2-5; the D is unclear. Germline V gene sequence: CDR1 MNHEY, CDR2 SVGAGI. Trimming removed 0 bases at V and 4 bases at J, with 15 bases between. There are 16 residues in the CDR3. CDR3 in amino acids: CASSYSGPALLETQYF. The CDR3 region has the DNA TGTGCCAGCAGTTACTCGGGCCCGGCCTTGTTAGAGACCCAGTACTTC.

The chain is built from TRBV7-9 and TRBJ2-1, with D maybe TRBD1 (6 bases). This CDR3 has 15 residues. Deletions cut 4 bases from V and 5 bases from J, with 15 bases between. The germline V gene encodes CDR1 SEHNR and CDR2 FQNEAQ (reference sequence). The CDR3 nucleotides read TGTGCCAGCAGCTCCCCTAACCAGGGGAACAATGAGCAGTTCTTC. Amino acid sequence: CASSSPNQGNNEQFF.

The J gene is TRBJ2-6, the V gene TRBV9; D could derive from TRBD1 or TRBD2 (5 bases each). The length of the CDR3 is 17 residues. Trimming left V 3 bases short and J 2 bases short, with 15 bases between. Germline values: CDR1 SGDLS, CDR2 YYNGEE. DNA for the CDR3: TGTGCCAGCAGCGCGAGGGGAGCGGTTACTGGGGCCAACGTCCTGACTTTC. Translation gives CASSARGAVTGANVLTF.

J is TRBJ2-7 and V is TRBV30; 9 nucleotides match TRBD1. The V segment lost 0 bases and the J segment 6 bases; nucleotides outside the gene matches: 3. The CDR3 runs to 13 residues. Germline V CDR1 and CDR2: GTSNPN, SVGIG (reference sequence). CDR3 coding DNA: TGTGCCTGGAGTGTACTGGGACAGGGCGAGCAGTACTTC. This translates into CAWSVLGQGEQYF.

The chain links TRBV29-1 to TRBJ2-2; D uncertain. Between the trimmed V and J ends, which lost 7 bases and 5 bases, there was a span of 8 bases. The CDR3 is 11 amino acids. Germline V gene data show CDR1 as SQVTM and CDR2 as ANQGSEA. The CDR3 sequence is CSADETGELFF. Here the CDR3 DNA reads TGCAGCGCAGACGAGACCGGGGAGCTGTTTTTT.

This clone was detected once. This chain uses TRBV2 with TRBJ2-7; no definite D call. Germline CDR1 and CDR2: SNHLY and FYNNEI. Trimming took off 4 bases at V and 2 bases at J, with 12 bases between the two ends. This CDR3 has 14 amino acids. CDR3 amino acids: CASSGASSAYEQYF. In nucleotides, the CDR3 is TGTGCCAGCAGTGGGGCTAGTAGTGCCTACGAGCAGTACTTC.

The chain has TRBV9 and TRBJ1-1; 7 bases fit TRBD1. The CDR3 sequence is 17 residues long. With 0 bases clipped from V and 0 bases from J, the junction kept 8 bases outside the gene matches. CDR1 is SGDLS, CDR2 YYNGEE, per germline. The CDR3 sequence is CASSVEAGGMVNTEAFF. The CDR3 coding sequence is TGTGCCAGCAGCGTAGAGGCAGGGGGTATGGTGAACACTGAAGCTTTCTTT.